Below, one TCR beta chain is given with its context. The table came from immunoSEQ multiplex PCR; TCRdb's copy has only in-frame clones and leaves some out. Of some 300,000 clones listed, approximately 85% are singletons. The sample is drawn from a study of blood T cell repertoires in COVID-19. This CDR3 comprises 13 residues. With 6 bases clipped from V and 5 bases from J, the junction kept 4 bases outside the gene matches. Looked up from germline, CDR1 is MDHEN and CDR2 is SYDVKM. The sample comprised PBMCs or T cells enriched from blood (not recorded which). The chain couples TRBV28 to TRBJ2-3; 8 bases are shared with TRBD2. The sequence was obtained from a woman in her 30s who had recovered from COVID-19. In DNA form, the CDR3 reads TGTGCCAGCAGGAGCGGGAGCGTAGATACGCAGTATTTT. Protein product: CASRSGSVDTQYF.